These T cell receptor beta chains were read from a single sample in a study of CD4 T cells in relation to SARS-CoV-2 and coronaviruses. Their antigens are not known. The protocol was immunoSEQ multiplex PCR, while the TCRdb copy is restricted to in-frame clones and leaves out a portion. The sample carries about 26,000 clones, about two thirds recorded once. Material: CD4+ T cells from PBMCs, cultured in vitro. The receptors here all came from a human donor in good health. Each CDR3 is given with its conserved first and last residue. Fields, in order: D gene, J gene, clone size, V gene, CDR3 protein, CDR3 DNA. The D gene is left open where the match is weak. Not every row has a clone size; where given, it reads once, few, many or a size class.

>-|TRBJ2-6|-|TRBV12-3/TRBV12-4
CASSLSGANVLTF
TGTGCCAGCAGTTTGTCTGGGGCCAACGTCCTGACTTTC
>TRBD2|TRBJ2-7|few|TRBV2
CASKPGLDVYEQYF
TGTGCCAGCAAACCGGGACTAGATGTCTACGAGCAGTACTTC
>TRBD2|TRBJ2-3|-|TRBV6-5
CASIASGGWDTQYF
TGTGCCAGCATCGCTAGCGGGGGGTGGGATACGCAGTATTTT
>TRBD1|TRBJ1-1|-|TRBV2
CASSPRQGAPTEAFF
TGTGCCAGCAGCCCCAGACAGGGGGCGCCCACTGAAGCTTTCTTT
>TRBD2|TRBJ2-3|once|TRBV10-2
CASEEPGLGDLSTDTQYF
TGCGCCAGCGAAGAACCGGGACTAGGGGACCTTAGCACAGATACGCAGTATTTT
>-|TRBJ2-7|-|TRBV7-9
CASSPIAYEQYF
TGTGCCAGCAGCCCCATTGCCTACGAGCAGTACTTC
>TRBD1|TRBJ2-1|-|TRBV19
CASSLRGQSYNEQFF
TGTGCCAGTAGTCTCAGGGGACAGAGCTACAATGAGCAGTTCTTC
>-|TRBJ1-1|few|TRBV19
CASSRPPYTEAFF
TGTGCCAGTAGTAGGCCCCCCTACACTGAAGCTTTCTTT
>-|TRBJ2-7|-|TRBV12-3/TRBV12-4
CASSRSPSYEQYF
TGTGCCAGCAGTCGTAGCCCATCCTACGAGCAGTACTTC
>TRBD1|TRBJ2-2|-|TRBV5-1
CASSLDGQGNTGELFF
TGCGCCAGCAGCTTGGATGGACAGGGGAACACCGGGGAGCTGTTTTTT
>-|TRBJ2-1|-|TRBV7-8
CASSLVRTLEFF
TGTGCCAGCAGCTTAGTCCGGACTCTTGAGTTCTTC
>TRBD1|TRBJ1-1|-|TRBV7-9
CASSPGRETGLNTEAFF
TGTGCCAGCAGCCCTGGCCGGGAGACAGGGTTGAACACTGAAGCTTTCTTT
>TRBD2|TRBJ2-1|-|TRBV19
CASSSHSGSVPAYNEQFF
TGTGCCAGTAGTTCTCATAGCGGGAGCGTACCCGCCTACAATGAGCAGTTCTTC
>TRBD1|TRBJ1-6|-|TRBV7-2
CASSLVAGGNSPLHF
TGTGCCAGCAGCTTAGTCGCAGGGGGTAATTCACCCCTCCACTTT
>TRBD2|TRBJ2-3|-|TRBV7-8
CASSLTGTSNTQYF
TGTGCCAGCAGCTTAACGGGGACTAGTAATACGCAGTATTTT
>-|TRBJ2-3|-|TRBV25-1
CASSELGSSTDTQYF
TGTGCCAGCAGTGAATTAGGGTCTAGCACAGATACGCAGTATTTT
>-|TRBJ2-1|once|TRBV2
CASGVTSNEQFF
TGTGCCAGTGGGGTGACTAGTAATGAGCAGTTCTTC
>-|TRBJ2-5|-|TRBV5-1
CASSLEVRAGETQYF
TGCGCCAGCAGCTTGGAGGTTCGAGCCGGGGAGACCCAGTACTTC
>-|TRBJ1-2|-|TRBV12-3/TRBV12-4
CASSLTGLEGYTF
TGTGCCAGCAGTTTAACGGGGCTCGAGGGCTACACCTTC
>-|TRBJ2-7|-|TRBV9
CASSVGATSYEQYF
TGTGCCAGCAGCGTAGGGGCGACTTCTTACGAGCAGTACTTC
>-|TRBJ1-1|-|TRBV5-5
CASIQAKGLNTEAFF
TGTGCCAGCATCCAAGCGAAGGGTTTGAACACTGAAGCTTTCTTT
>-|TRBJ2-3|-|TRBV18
CASSPVGTMRADTQYF
TGTGCCAGCTCACCGGTCGGTACGATGAGGGCAGATACGCAGTATTTT
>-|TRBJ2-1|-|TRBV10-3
CAISAGDEQFF
TGTGCCATCTCGGCTGGGGATGAGCAGTTCTTC
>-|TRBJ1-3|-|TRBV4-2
CASRQQGFGNTIYF
TGTGCCAGCAGACAACAGGGATTTGGAAACACCATATATTTT
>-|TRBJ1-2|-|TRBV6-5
CASQPGVWYGYTF
TGTGCCAGCCAGCCTGGGGTTTGGTATGGCTACACCTTC
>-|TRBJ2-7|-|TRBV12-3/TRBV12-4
CASSLAGTYEQYF
TGTGCCAGCAGTTTAGCAGGAACCTACGAGCAGTACTTC
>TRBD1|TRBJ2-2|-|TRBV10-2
CASNPGTGIRNTGELFF
TGCGCCAGCAACCCCGGGACAGGGATACGGAACACCGGGGAGCTGTTTTTT
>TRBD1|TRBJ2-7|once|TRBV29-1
CSVQRYRGEGEQYF
TGCAGCGTTCAACGATACAGGGGGGAAGGCGAGCAGTACTTC
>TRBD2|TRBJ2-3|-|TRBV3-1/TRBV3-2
CASSLGLAATDTQYF
TGTGCCAGCAGCCTGGGACTAGCGGCCACAGATACGCAGTATTTT